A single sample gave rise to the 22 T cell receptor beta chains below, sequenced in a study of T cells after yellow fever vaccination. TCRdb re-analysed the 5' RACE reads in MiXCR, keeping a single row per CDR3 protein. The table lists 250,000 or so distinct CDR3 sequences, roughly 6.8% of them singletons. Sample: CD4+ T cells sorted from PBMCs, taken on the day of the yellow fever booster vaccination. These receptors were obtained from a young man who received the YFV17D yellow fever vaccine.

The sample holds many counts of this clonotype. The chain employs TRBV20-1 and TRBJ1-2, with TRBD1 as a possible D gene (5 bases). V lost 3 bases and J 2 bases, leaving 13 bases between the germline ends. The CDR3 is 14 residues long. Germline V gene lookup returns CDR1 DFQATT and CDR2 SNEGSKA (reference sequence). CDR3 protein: CSASQGGSNYGYTF. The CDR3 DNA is TGCAGTGCTAGCCAGGGAGGGTCGAACTATGGCTACACCTTC.

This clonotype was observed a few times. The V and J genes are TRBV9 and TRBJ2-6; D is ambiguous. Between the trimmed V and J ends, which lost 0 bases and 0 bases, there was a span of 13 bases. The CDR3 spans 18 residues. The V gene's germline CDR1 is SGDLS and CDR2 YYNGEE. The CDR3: CASSVGLGFSSGANVLTF. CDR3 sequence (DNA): TGTGCCAGCAGCGTAGGATTAGGCTTTAGCTCTGGGGCCAACGTCCTGACTTTC.

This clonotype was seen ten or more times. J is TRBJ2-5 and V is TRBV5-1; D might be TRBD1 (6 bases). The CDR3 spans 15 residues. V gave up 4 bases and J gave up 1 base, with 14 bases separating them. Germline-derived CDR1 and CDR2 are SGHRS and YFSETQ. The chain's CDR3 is CASSPQQGTQETQYF. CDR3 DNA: TGCGCCAGCAGCCCCCAACAGGGAACCCAAGAGACCCAGTACTTC.

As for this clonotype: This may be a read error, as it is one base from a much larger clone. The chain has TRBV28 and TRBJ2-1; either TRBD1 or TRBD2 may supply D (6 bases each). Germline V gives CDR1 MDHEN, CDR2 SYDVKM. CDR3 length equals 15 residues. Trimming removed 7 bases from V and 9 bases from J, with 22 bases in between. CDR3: CASTLWGAAGTEQFF. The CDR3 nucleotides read TGTGCCAGCACCCTATGGGGGGCCGCTGGAACTGAGCAGTTCTTC.

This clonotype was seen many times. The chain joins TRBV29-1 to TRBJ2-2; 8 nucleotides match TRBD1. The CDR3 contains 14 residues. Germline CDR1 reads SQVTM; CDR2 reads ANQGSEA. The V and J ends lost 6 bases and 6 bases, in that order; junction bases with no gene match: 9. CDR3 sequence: CSVGSGQDAGELFF. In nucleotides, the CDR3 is TGCAGCGTAGGTTCGGGACAGGACGCCGGGGAGCTGTTTTTT.

The CDR3 protein is CASSGPTSGRTYEQYF. In DNA, the CDR3 is TGTGCCAGCAGTGGACCAACTAGCGGGCGCACCTACGAGCAGTACTTC. The chain uses TRBV5-4 and TRBJ2-7; 9 bases agree with TRBD2. V gave up 5 bases and J gave up 2 bases; unmatched junction bases: 11. CDR3 size: 16 residues. From germline, CDR1 is SGHNT and CDR2 YYREEE (reference sequence).

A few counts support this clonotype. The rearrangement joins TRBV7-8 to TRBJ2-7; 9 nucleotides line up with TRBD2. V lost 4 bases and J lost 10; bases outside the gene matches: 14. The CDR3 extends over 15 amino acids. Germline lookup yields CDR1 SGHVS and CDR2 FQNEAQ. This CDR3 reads CASSYMASGTVGQYF. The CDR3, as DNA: TGTGCCAGCAGCTATATGGCTAGCGGGACCGTTGGACAGTACTTC.

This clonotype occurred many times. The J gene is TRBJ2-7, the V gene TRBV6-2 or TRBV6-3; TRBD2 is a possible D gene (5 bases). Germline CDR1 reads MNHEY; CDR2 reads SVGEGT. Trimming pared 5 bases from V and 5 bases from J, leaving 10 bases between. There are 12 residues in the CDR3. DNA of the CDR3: TGTGCCAGCAGTACAACGAGGGACGAGCAGTACTTC. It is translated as CASSTTRDEQYF.

In DNA, the CDR3 is TGTGCCAGCAGCCCGACTAGCGGGACGGCTGGGGCCAACGTCCTGACTTTC. Its protein is CASSPTSGTAGANVLTF. The chain links TRBV4-2 to TRBJ2-6; 11 bases line up with TRBD2. This CDR3 comprises 17 residues. J gave up 2 bases and V 4 bases, and 4 bases lay outside the gene matches. Looked up from germline, CDR1 is LGHNA and CDR2 is YNFKEQ.

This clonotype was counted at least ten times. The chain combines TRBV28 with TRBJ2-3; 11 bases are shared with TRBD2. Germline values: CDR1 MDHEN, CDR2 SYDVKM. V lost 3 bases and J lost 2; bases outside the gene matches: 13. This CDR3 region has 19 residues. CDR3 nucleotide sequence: TGTGCCAGCAGTTTCCCGACTAGCGGGAACCGCCCATTCACAGATACGCAGTATTTT. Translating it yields CASSFPTSGNRPFTDTQYF.

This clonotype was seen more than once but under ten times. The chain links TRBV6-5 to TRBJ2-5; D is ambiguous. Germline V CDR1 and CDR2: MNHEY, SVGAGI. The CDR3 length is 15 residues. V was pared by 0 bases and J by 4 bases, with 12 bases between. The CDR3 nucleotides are TGTGCCAGCAGTTACTCCTCTCCAAATACAGAGACCCAGTACTTC. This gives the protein CASSYSSPNTETQYF.

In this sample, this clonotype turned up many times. The CDR3 reads CSAPGRNSYNEQFF. The CDR3 region has the DNA TGCAGTGCTCCGGGGCGGAACTCCTACAATGAGCAGTTCTTC. The chain is built from TRBV20-1 and TRBJ2-1; D may match TRBD1 or TRBD2 (5 bases each). CDR1 is DFQATT and CDR2 is SNEGSKA in the germline V gene (reference sequence). The CDR3 runs to 14 residues. The ends were cut back, 5 bases at V and 0 bases at J, with 11 bases in the middle.

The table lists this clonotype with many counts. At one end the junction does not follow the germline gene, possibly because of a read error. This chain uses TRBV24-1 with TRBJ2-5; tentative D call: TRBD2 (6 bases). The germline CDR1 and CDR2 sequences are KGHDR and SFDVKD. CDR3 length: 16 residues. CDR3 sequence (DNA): TGTGCCACCGGTGACCCCAGTCCAGGGACTGTAGAGACCCAGTACTTC. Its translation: CATGDPSPGTVETQYF.

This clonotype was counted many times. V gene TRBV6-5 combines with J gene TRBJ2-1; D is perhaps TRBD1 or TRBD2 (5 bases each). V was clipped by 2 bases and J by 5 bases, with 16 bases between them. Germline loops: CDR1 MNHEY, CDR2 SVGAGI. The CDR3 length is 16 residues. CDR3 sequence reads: CASSYTRGRGHNEQFF. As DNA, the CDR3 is TGTGCCAGCAGTTACACGAGGGGCCGGGGCCACAATGAGCAGTTCTTC.

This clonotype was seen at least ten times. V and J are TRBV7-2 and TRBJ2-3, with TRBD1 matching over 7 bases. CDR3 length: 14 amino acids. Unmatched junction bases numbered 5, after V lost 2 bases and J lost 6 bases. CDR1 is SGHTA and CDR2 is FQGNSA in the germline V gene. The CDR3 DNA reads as TGTGCCAGCAGCTTAAAACAGGGGCTGGATACGCAGTATTTT. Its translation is CASSLKQGLDTQYF.

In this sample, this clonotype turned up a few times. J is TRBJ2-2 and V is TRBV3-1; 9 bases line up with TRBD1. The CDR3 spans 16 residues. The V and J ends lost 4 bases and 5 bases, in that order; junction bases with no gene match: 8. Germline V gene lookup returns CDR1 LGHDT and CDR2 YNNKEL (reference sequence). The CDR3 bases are TGTGCCAGCAGCCCAGGCGGGACAGGGAATACCGGGGAGCTGTTTTTT. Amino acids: CASSPGGTGNTGELFF.

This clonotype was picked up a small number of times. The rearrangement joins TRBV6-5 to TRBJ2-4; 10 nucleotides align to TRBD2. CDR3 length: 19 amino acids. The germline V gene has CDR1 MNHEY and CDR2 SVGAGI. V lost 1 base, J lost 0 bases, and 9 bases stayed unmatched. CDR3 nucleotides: TGTGCCAGCAGTTACTTTACTCCAGCGGGAGGGAGAGCCAAAAACATTCAGTACTTC. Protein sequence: CASSYFTPAGGRAKNIQYF.

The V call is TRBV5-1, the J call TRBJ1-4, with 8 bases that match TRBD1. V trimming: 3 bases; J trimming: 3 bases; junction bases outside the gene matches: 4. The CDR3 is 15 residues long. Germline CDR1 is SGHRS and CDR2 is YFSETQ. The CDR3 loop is CASSSLQGANEKLFF. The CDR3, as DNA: TGCGCCAGCAGCTCCCTACAGGGGGCTAATGAAAAACTGTTTTTT.

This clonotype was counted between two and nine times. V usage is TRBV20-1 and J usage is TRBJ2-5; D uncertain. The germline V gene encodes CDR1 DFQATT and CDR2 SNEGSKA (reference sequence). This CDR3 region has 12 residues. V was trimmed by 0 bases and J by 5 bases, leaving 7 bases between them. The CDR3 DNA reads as TGCAGTGCTAGAGATTCCAGGGAGACCCAGTACTTC. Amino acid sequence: CSARDSRETQYF.

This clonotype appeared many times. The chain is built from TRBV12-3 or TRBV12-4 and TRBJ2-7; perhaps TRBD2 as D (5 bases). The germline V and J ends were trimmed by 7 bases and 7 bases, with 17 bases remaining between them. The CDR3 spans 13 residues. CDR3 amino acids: CASIAEGLGEQYF. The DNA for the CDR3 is TGTGCCAGCATCGCCGAGGGCTTGGGGGAGCAGTACTTC.

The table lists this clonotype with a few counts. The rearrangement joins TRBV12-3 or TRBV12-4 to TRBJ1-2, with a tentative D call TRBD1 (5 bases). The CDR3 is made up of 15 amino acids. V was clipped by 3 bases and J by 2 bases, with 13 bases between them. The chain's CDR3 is CASSFGTGGNYGYTF. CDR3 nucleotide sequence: TGTGCCAGCAGTTTCGGTACAGGAGGGAACTATGGCTACACCTTC.

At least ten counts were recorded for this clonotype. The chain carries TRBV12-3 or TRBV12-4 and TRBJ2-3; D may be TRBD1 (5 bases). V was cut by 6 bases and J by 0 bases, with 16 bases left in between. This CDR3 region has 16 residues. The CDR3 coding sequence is TGTGCCAGCAGATTGAGTGGACAACTGAGCACAGATACGCAGTATTTT. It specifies CASRLSGQLSTDTQYF.